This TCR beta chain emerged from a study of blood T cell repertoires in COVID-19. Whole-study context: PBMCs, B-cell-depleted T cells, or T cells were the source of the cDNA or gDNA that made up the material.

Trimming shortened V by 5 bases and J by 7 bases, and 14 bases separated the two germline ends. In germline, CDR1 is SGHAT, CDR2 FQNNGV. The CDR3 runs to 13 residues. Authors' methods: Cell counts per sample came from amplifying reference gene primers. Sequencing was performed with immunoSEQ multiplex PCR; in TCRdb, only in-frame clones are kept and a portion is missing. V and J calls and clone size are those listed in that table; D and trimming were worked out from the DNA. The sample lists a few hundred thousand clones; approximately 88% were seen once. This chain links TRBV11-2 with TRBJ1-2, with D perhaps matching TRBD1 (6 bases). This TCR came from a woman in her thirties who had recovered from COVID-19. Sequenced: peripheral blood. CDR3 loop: CASSQQGRGGYTF. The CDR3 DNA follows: TGTGCCAGCAGCCAACAGGGAAGGGGTGGCTACACCTTC.